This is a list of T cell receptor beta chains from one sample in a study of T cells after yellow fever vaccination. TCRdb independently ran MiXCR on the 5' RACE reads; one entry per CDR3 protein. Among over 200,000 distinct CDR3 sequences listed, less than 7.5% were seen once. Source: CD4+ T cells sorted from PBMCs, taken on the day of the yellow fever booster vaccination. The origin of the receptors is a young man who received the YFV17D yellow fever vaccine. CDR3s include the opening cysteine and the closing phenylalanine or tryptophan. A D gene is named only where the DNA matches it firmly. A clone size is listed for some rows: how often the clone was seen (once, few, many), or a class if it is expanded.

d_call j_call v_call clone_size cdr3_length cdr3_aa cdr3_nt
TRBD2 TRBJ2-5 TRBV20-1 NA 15 CSARTAGGRQETQYF TGCAGTGCTAGAACCGCGGGAGGACGGCAAGAGACCCAGTACTTC
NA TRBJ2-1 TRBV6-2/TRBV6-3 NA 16 CASSPFQGISNNEQFF TGTGCCAGCAGCCCTTTCCAGGGAATTTCCAACAATGAGCAGTTCTTC
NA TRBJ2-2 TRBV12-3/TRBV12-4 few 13 CASTGQYTGELFF TGTGCCAGCACCGGCCAGTACACCGGGGAGCTGTTTTTT
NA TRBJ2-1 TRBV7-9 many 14 CASSFEQSYNEQFF TGTGCCAGCAGCTTTGAACAGTCTTACAATGAGCAGTTCTTC
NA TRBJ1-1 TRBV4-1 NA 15 CASSTYRVQNTEAFF TGCGCCAGCAGCACTTACAGGGTGCAGAACACTGAAGCTTTCTTT
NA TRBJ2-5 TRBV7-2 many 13 CASSSPIRETQYF TGTGCCAGCAGCTCCCCAATAAGAGAGACCCAGTACTTC
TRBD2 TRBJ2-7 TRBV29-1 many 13 CSVDSGSSYEQYF TGCAGCGTGGATAGCGGGAGCTCCTACGAGCAGTACTTC
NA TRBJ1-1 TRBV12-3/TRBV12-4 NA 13 CASTLTGRTEAFF TGTGCCAGCACCCTAACAGGGCGCACTGAAGCTTTCTTT
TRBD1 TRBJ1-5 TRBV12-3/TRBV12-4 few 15 CASSAPPGQGQPQHF TGTGCCAGCAGTGCACCTCCGGGACAGGGACAGCCCCAGCATTTT
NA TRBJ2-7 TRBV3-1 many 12 CASSQGLARTYF TGTGCCAGCAGCCAAGGGCTAGCGAGAACTTACTTC
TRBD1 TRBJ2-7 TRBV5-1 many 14 CASSTGQGLSEQYF TGCGCCAGCAGCACCGGACAGGGTCTGTCCGAGCAGTACTTC
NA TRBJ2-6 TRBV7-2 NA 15 CASSFPLGGANVLTF TGTGCCAGCAGCTTTCCCCTGGGCGGGGCCAACGTCCTGACTTTC
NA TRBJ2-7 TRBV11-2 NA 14 CASSPGRLNYEQYF TGTGCCAGCAGCCCCGGGCGGCTTAACTACGAGCAGTACTTC
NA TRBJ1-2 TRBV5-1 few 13 CASRLDLSYGYTF TGCGCCAGCAGATTGGACCTTTCCTATGGCTACACCTTC
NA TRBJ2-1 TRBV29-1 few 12 CSVGAGTNEQFF TGCAGCGTTGGGGCCGGGACCAATGAGCAGTTCTTC
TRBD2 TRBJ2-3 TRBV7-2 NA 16 CASSFLPSGRADTQYF TGTGCCAGCAGCTTTCTCCCTAGCGGGAGGGCAGATACGCAGTATTTT
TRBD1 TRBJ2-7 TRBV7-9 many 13 CASSYGTGDEQYF TGTGCCAGCAGCTACGGGACAGGGGACGAGCAGTACTTC
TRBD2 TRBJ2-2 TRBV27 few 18 CASTLREAGGLNTGELFF TGTGCCAGCACCCTCCGGGAAGCGGGAGGCCTGAACACCGGGGAGCTGTTTTTT
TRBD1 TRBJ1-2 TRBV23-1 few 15 CASSQPGQGDYGYTF TGCGCCAGCAGTCAACCCGGACAGGGGGACTATGGCTACACCTTC
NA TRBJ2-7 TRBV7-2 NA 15 CASSRSGAVSYEQYF TGTGCCAGCAGTCGATCCGGGGCCGTTTCCTACGAGCAGTACTTC
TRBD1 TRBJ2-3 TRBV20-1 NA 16 CSATPPGGRGTDTQYF TGCAGTGCTACCCCCCCAGGGGGCAGGGGCACAGATACGCAGTATTTT
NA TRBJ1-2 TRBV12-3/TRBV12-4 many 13 CASKPRESYGYTF TGTGCCAGCAAGCCCAGGGAGAGCTATGGCTACACCTTC
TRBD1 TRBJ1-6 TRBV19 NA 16 CASSTDRQGARSPLHF TGTGCCAGTAGTACAGACCGACAGGGGGCGAGGTCACCCCTCCACTTT
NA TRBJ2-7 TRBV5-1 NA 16 CASSPEHLIKPYEQYF TGCGCCAGCAGCCCGGAACACCTGATTAAACCCTACGAGCAGTACTTC
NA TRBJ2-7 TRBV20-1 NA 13 CSAAKTNRDEQYF TGCAGTGCAGCCAAAACTAACAGGGACGAGCAGTACTTC
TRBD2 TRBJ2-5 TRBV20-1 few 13 CSDSVAGVQTQYF TGCAGTGACTCTGTGGCGGGGGTACAGACCCAGTACTTC
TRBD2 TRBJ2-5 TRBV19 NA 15 CASSIFGLAGGTQYF TGTGCCAGTAGTATCTTCGGACTAGCGGGAGGGACCCAGTACTTC
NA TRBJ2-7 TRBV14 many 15 CASSHRSGHSYEQYF TGTGCCAGCAGCCACCGTTCGGGTCACTCCTACGAGCAGTACTTC
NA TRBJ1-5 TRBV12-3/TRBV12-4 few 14 CASSFPGNHQPQHF TGTGCCAGCAGTTTTCCAGGGAATCATCAGCCCCAGCATTTT
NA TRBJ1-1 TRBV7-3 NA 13 CASSTGARTEAFF TGTGCCAGCAGCACGGGGGCTCGCACTGAAGCTTTCTTT
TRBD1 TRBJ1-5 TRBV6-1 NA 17 CASRRTGTGDRHQPQHF TGTGCCAGCAGGAGAACCGGGACAGGGGATCGGCATCAGCCCCAGCATTTT
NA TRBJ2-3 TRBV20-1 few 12 CSAGTQVDTQYF TGCAGTGCGGGGACCCAGGTCGATACGCAGTATTTT
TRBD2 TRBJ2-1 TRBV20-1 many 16 CSASRLAGGSYNEQFF TGCAGTGCTAGCCGACTAGCGGGAGGATCCTACAATGAGCAGTTCTTC
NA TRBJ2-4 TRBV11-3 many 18 CASSLVGLSPLSKNIQYF TGTGCCAGCAGCTTAGTCGGGCTCTCTCCCTTATCCAAAAACATTCAGTACTTC
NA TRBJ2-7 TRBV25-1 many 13 CASSDAGAYEQYF TGTGCCAGCAGTGACGCAGGGGCCTACGAGCAGTACTTC
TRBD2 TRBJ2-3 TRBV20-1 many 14 CSARWPSGTDTQYF TGCAGTGCTAGATGGCCTAGCGGGACAGATACGCAGTATTTT
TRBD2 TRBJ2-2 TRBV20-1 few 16 CSANKLGGANTGELFF TGCAGTGCTAATAAGCTCGGGGGGGCGAACACCGGGGAGCTGTTTTTT
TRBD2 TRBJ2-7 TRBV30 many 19 CAWSPKGLAGVSRSYEQYF TGTGCCTGGAGCCCCAAAGGACTAGCGGGAGTGTCGAGGTCCTACGAGCAGTACTTC
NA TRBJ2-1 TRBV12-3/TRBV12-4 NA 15 CASSLGQGGMDEQFF TGTGCCAGCAGTTTAGGGCAGGGCGGTATGGATGAGCAGTTCTTC
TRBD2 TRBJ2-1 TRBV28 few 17 CASSPRAGGRGYNEQFF TGTGCCAGCAGCCCACGGGCAGGCGGGAGAGGATACAATGAGCAGTTCTTC
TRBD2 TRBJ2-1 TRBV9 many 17 CASSVSPRLAVINEQFF TGTGCCAGCAGCGTATCGCCGAGACTAGCGGTCATCAATGAGCAGTTCTTC
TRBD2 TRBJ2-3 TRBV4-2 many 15 CASSQELAGVVTQYF TGTGCCAGCAGCCAGGAACTAGCGGGAGTCGTTACGCAGTATTTT
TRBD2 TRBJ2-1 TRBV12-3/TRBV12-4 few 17 CASSFRLAGALNNEQFF TGTGCCAGCAGTTTCAGACTAGCGGGAGCGTTAAACAATGAGCAGTTCTTC
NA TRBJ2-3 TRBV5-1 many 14 CASSLATRGDTQYF TGCGCCAGCAGCTTAGCAACCCGCGGAGATACGCAGTATTTT
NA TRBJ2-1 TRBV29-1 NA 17 CSVEGVAAASVYNEQFF TGCAGCGTTGAAGGAGTCGCGGCCGCCTCCGTCTACAATGAGCAGTTCTTC
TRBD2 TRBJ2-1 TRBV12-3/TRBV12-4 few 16 CASSQMPGLAGNEQFF TGTGCCAGCAGCCAGATGCCGGGACTAGCGGGTAATGAGCAGTTCTTC
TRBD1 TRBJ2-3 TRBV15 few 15 CATSRNRGFTDTQYF TGTGCCACCAGCAGAAACAGGGGATTTACAGATACGCAGTATTTT
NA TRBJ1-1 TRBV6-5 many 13 CASSYRGGTEAFF TGTGCCAGCAGTTACAGGGGGGGCACTGAAGCTTTCTTT
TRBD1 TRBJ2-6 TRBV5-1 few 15 CASSSQGAGANVLTF TGCGCCAGCAGCTCCCAGGGGGCTGGGGCCAACGTCCTGACTTTC
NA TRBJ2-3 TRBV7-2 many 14 CASSSWRYTDTQYF TGTGCCAGCAGCTCCTGGCGGTACACAGATACGCAGTATTTT
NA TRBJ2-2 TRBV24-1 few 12 CATSPVTGELFF TGTGCCACCAGTCCGGTTACCGGGGAGCTGTTTTTT
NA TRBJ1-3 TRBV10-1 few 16 CASSECTGSSGNTIYF TGCGCCAGCAGTGAGTGTACAGGGTCCTCTGGAAACACCATATATTTT
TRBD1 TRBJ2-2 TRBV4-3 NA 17 CASSRGNRDRRAGELFF TGCGCCAGCAGCCGGGGTAACCGGGACAGGAGAGCCGGGGAGCTGTTTTTT